Below are 22 T cell receptor beta chains sequenced from a single sample in a study of quantifying T cell responses using KT2 cells (dated by TCRdb to about 2017). With regard to the full study: RNA was DNase-treated and reverse transcribed with TCR alpha and beta constant-region primers, mostly using SuperScript III.

Libraries were made using UMI-ligation and nested PCR. The instrument given in TCRdb is Illumina MiSeq. A single-stranded oligonucleotide carrying the Illumina SP2 sequence and a UMI was ligated to the cDNA 3' end using T4 RNA ligase 1. PCR1 ran 4 cycles (98°C 15 s, 69°C 30 s, 72°C 40 s); the beta primer was an equimolar mix of RC1.1 and RC1.2 covering TRBC1 and TRBC2. TCRdb ran its own pipeline on the public reads, namely fastp trimming at Q25 and MiXCR clone calling, and kept in-frame beta chains. Every CDR3 protein is listed once, alongside the most common genes and DNA of its rows. The sample yields tens of thousands of distinct CDR3 sequences; around a tenth were counted once. The ten top clones hold 8% to 10% of the sample. Sample: PBMCs spiked with cells of the T cell clone KT2. These receptors came from a human donor.

This chain links TRBV6-5 with TRBJ1-4, with D perhaps TRBD1 (5 bases). Germline lookup yields CDR1 MNHEY and CDR2 SVGAGI. The CDR3 totals 11 residues. V dropped 6 bases and J dropped 8 bases, with 7 bases sitting between them. The CDR3 reads CASRNREKLFF. In DNA form, the CDR3 reads TGTGCCAGCAGGAACAGGGAAAAACTGTTTTTT.

The rearrangement uses TRBV5-1 and TRBJ2-3; D possibly uses TRBD1 or TRBD2 (5 bases each). The germline V gene has CDR1 SGHRS and CDR2 YFSETQ. V was shortened by 2 bases and J by 2 bases, with 12 bases between the two germline ends. The CDR3 runs 15 residues. CDR3 DNA sequence: TGCGCCAGCAGCTTACGGGGCAGAACCACAGATACGCAGTATTTT. Translation gives CASSLRGRTTDTQYF.

This chain connects TRBV2 to TRBJ2-1; 11 bases match TRBD2. The V and J ends lost 9 bases and 5 bases, in that order; junction bases with no gene match: 6. The CDR3 length is 14 residues. CDR1 and CDR2 (germline): SNHLY, FYNNEI. CDR3 nucleotide sequence: TGTGCCAGTTTGACTAGCGGGATCAACAATGAGCAGTTCTTC. Translation gives CASLTSGINNEQFF.

This clonotype was picked up a small number of times. The chain couples TRBV4-2 to TRBJ2-7, with no clear D. Germline V gene sequence: CDR1 LGHNA, CDR2 YNFKEQ. Trimming removed 1 base from V and 6 bases from J, with 16 bases in between. The CDR3 runs 15 residues. CDR3 sequence reads: CASSQAGTIFGEQYF. Written as DNA, the CDR3 is TGTGCCAGCAGCCAAGCGGGCACCATCTTTGGCGAGCAGTACTTC.

This clonotype occurred a few times. The chain joins TRBV12-3 or TRBV12-4 to TRBJ2-1, with D possibly called TRBD1 or TRBD2 (6 bases each). The CDR3 length is 14 residues. The V end lost 6 bases, the J end lost 5 bases, and 14 bases lay between the germline ends. In DNA, the CDR3 is TGTGCCAGCAGCCCGGGGGCGGCGGACAATGAGCAGTTCTTC. This sequence encodes CASSPGAADNEQFF.

This clonotype occurred a few times. The rearrangement uses TRBV7-9 and TRBJ2-1; D call uncertain. CDR1 SEHNR and CDR2 FQNEAQ come from the germline V gene (reference sequence). The V end was cut by 2 bases, the J end by 6 bases, with 14 bases between. The CDR3 length is 15 residues. CDR3 bases: TGTGCCAGCAGCTTACCCCCTATATCTCTCAATGAGCAGTTCTTC. Translated, it gives CASSLPPISLNEQFF.

Ten or more counts support this clonotype. The V and J genes are TRBV5-6 and TRBJ1-2; 9 nucleotides line up with TRBD1. Germline CDR1 and CDR2: SGHDT and YYEEEE. V shed 3 bases and J 8 bases; nucleotides not matched to a gene: 11. CDR3 length equals 15 residues. The CDR3 DNA reads as TGTGCCAGCAGCTCGGGACAGGGAGTGGTCTACGGCTACACCTTC. Translated, it gives CASSSGQGVVYGYTF.

This chain uses TRBV12-3 or TRBV12-4 with TRBJ2-7; 11 positions agree with TRBD2. This CDR3 comprises 16 residues. Trimming at V came to 3 bases and at J to 4 bases, leaving 8 bases not matched to a gene. The CDR3 is CASSFLAGGSGYEQYF. CDR3 bases: TGTGCCAGCAGTTTTTTAGCGGGGGGGAGCGGTTACGAGCAGTACTTC.

This clonotype was observed a handful of times. The rearrangement links TRBV7-2 to TRBJ2-7; D possibly corresponds to TRBD2 (5 bases). The V end lost 4 bases, the J end lost 4 bases, and 11 bases lay between the germline ends. From germline, CDR1 is SGHTA and CDR2 FQGNSA. The CDR3 is 13 residues long. CDR3 protein: CASSYTSQYEQYF. DNA for the CDR3: TGTGCCAGCAGCTACACTAGTCAGTACGAGCAGTACTTC.

This clonotype was detected ten times or more. This chain uses TRBV12-3 or TRBV12-4 with TRBJ2-3; D perhaps matches TRBD2 (5 bases). The CDR3 is 15 residues long. V dropped 4 bases and J dropped 1 base, with 12 bases sitting between them. CDR3 coding DNA: TGTGCCAGCAGTTCCTCATCAGCGGGCACAGATACGCAGTATTTT. Residues: CASSSSSAGTDTQYF.

A few counts support this clonotype. An end of the junction differs from the germline gene, which may be a read error. This rearrangement joins TRBV7-7 to TRBJ2-1; 9 bases match TRBD2. The CDR3 has 15 amino acids. The germline V gene has CDR1 SSHAT and CDR2 FNYEAQ (reference sequence). The CDR3 protein is CASSLIAGVGNEQFF. In nucleotides, the CDR3 is TGTGCTAGCAGCTTAATAGCGGGAGTGGGAAATGAGCAGTTCTTC.

This rearrangement joins TRBV29-1 to TRBJ2-7; 7 bases align to TRBD2. From germline, CDR1 is SQVTM and CDR2 ANQGSEA. The CDR3 contains 13 residues. The ends lost 3 bases at V and 1 base at J; junction bases unmatched: 3. The CDR3 DNA sequence: TGCAGCGTTGAGGGGGGGTGTTCCTACGAGCAGTACTTC. Its protein product is CSVEGGCSYEQYF.

This clonotype has just a few counts. This sequence joins TRBV4-3 and TRBJ1-4; maybe TRBD1 (6 bases). V shed 0 bases and J shed 8 bases, with 16 bases lying between them. Germline-derived CDR1 and CDR2 are LGHNA and YSLEER. The CDR3 is made up of 16 amino acids. The DNA for the CDR3 is TGCGCCAGCAGCCAAGATCCACGGGGGCGCAGAGAAAAACTGTTTTTT. It codes for CASSQDPRGRREKLFF.

This clonotype was observed a handful of times. The chain joins TRBV20-1 to TRBJ2-7; maybe TRBD1 (5 bases). V lost 5 bases to trimming and J lost 4 bases, with 18 bases between them. CDR3 length equals 14 residues. CDR1 DFQATT and CDR2 SNEGSKA come from the germline V gene (reference sequence). DNA of the CDR3: TGCAGTGCTCTTATATCTGGACACGAATACGAGCAGTACTTC. This encodes CSALISGHEYEQYF.

This clonotype was observed at least ten times. This chain connects TRBV12-3 or TRBV12-4 to TRBJ1-5; 7 bases agree with TRBD1. V gave up 2 bases and J gave up 0 bases; unmatched junction bases: 7. This CDR3 region has 17 residues. The CDR3: CASSLRMGTDSNQPQHF. In DNA, the CDR3 is TGTGCCAGCAGTTTAAGGATGGGGACAGATAGCAATCAGCCCCAGCATTTT.

This clonotype has just a few counts. The V gene is TRBV29-1, the J gene TRBJ2-5; 10 bases line up with TRBD1. With V trimmed by 7 bases and J by 2 bases, 4 bases remained unmatched. This CDR3 comprises 13 residues. From germline, CDR1 is SQVTM and CDR2 ANQGSEA. The CDR3, as DNA: TGCAGCGCCGACAGGGGGCGGCAAGAGACCCAGTACTTC. Translation: CSADRGRQETQYF.

The rearrangement links TRBV3-1 to TRBJ2-1, with D hard to call. Trimming shortened V by 5 bases and J by 8 bases, and 10 bases separated the two germline ends. The germline V gene encodes CDR1 LGHDT and CDR2 YNNKEL (reference sequence). CDR3 length: 12 amino acids. CDR3 sequence: CASSFSPYEQFF. In nucleotides, the CDR3 is TGTGCCAGCAGCTTTAGTCCCTATGAGCAGTTCTTC.

This clonotype was detected ten times or more. This chain uses TRBV4-3 with TRBJ2-3; the D is unclear. The CDR3 length is 16 residues. Germline V gene data show CDR1 as LGHNA and CDR2 as YSLEER. V was cut by 0 bases and J by 0 bases, with 10 bases left in between. The CDR3 spells CASSQELDRSTDTQYF. The CDR3 coding sequence is TGCGCCAGCAGCCAAGAACTGGACCGAAGCACAGATACGCAGTATTTT.

This clonotype is classed as medium-sized. This rearrangement joins TRBV7-2 to TRBJ1-1; D is uncertain. The length of the CDR3 is 14 residues. Germline V gene sequence: CDR1 SGHTA, CDR2 FQGNSA. V shed 1 base and J shed 5 bases, with 11 bases lying between them. CDR3 coding DNA: TGTGCCAGCAGCTTAGTGGGGAGGCAGACTGAAGCTTTCTTT. Residues: CASSLVGRQTEAFF.

V and J are TRBV21-1 and TRBJ2-6; TRBD1, the table's D call, was not compared with the DNA. TRBV21-1 is given as a pseudogene. The CDR3 runs to 18 residues. CDR3 sequence reads: CASSQRQGLTSGANVLTF. CDR3 coding DNA: TGTGCCAGCAGCCAGAGACAGGGCTTGACCTCTGGGGCCAACGTCCTGACTTTC.

This clonotype was observed a few times. This chain connects TRBV2 to TRBJ2-1, with 7 nucleotides matching TRBD2. Germline CDR1 and CDR2: SNHLY and FYNNEI. The CDR3 is 16 amino acids. Trimming at V came to 2 bases and at J to 4 bases, leaving 8 bases not matched to a gene. The CDR3 nucleotides are TGTGCCAGCAGTGAATCGCCTAGCGGTTGGTACAATGAGCAGTTCTTC. As protein: CASSESPSGWYNEQFF.

This clonotype was counted at least ten times. The chain combines TRBV6-2 or TRBV6-3 with TRBJ1-5; D unclear. Looked up from germline, CDR1 is MNHEY and CDR2 is SVGEGT. Deletions cut 4 bases from V and 0 bases from J, with 7 bases between. The CDR3 extends over 14 amino acids. DNA for the CDR3: TGTGCCAGCAGTTCTACAGCTAGCAATCAGCCCCAGCATTTT. Protein product: CASSSTASNQPQHF.